The clone carrying this T cell receptor (beta chain) was counted only a few times. TCRdb's table, derived via immunoSEQ multiplex PCR, lists solely in-frame clones and lacks some. The table shows about 47,000 clones, with around 85% occurring only once. This sample was included in a study of OX40 agonist ivuxolimab in advanced cancers. V was clipped by 5 bases and J by 11 bases, with 15 bases between them. The CDR3 loop spans 13 amino acids. Germline assignment: CDR1 SGHAT and CDR2 FQNNGV. The sequences come from CD4+ or CD8+ T cells sorted from blood, collected in a trial of the OX40 agonist ivuxolimab. The TCR originated in an adult with an advanced solid tumor such as melanoma, head and neck, liver or kidney cancer. V and J are TRBV11-2 and TRBJ1-4; TRBD1 might be the D (6 bases). The CDR3 is CASSPSIGQKLFF. Here the CDR3 DNA reads TGTGCCAGCAGCCCATCGATAGGACAGAAACTGTTTTTT.